A single sample is the source of the 19 T cell receptor beta chains below, sequenced in a study of Ad26.COV2.S vaccination and SARS-CoV-2 variants. Described treatment: 15 to 20 received Ad26.COV2.S at low or high dose, single or two shots; 5 received placebo; per-sample allocation not given. Sampling was performed 63 days after the first vaccine or placebo injection. This table comes from immunoSEQ multiplex PCR, and its TCRdb copy is limited to in-frame clones, with some not included. Among roughly 390,000 clones listed, 80% to 90% were seen once. This material consisted of peripheral blood, taken in a trial of Ad26.COV2.S vaccine versus placebo. Receptor source: a person between 18 and 65 years old who received the Ad26.COV2.S COVID-19 vaccine or a placebo.

V and J are TRBV19 and TRBJ2-3; TRBD2 agrees at 11 bases. The CDR3 runs to 16 residues. Germline assignment: CDR1 LNHDA and CDR2 SQIVND (reference sequence). Trimming at V came to 7 bases and at J to 0 bases, leaving 6 bases not matched to a gene. In nucleotides, the CDR3 is TGTGCCAGTACCAGGGGACTAGCGGCTAGCACAGATACGCAGTATTTT. This encodes CASTRGLAASTDTQYF.

The rearrangement uses TRBV6-2 or TRBV6-3 and TRBJ2-3; 7 nucleotides line up with TRBD1. The germline CDR1 and CDR2 sequences are MNHEY and SVGEGT. J gave up 0 bases and V 0 bases, and 12 bases lay outside the gene matches. This CDR3 contains 19 residues. CDR3 DNA sequence: TGTGCCAGCAGTTACTCGAGCACAGGGGAATATTTTAGCACAGATACGCAGTATTTT. Its protein is CASSYSSTGEYFSTDTQYF.

The table lists this clone with a count of one. The gene calls are TRBV5-8 and TRBJ2-5; 9 bases are a match to TRBD1. CDR1 is SGHTS, CDR2 YDEGEE, per germline. The CDR3 loop spans 14 amino acids. Trimming cost V 4 bases and J 5 bases; bases outside gene matches: 6. In nucleotides, the CDR3 is TGTGCCAGCAGCCGTGGGACAGGGTGGGAGACCCAGTACTTC. Its translation: CASSRGTGWETQYF.

V is TRBV5-5 and J is TRBJ2-7, with D maybe TRBD2 (6 bases). The ends were cut back, 4 bases at V and 4 bases at J, with 15 bases in the middle. Germline assignment: CDR1 SGHKS and CDR2 YYEKEE (reference sequence). CDR3 length: 14 amino acids. Here the CDR3 DNA reads TGTGCCAGCAGCAAGGGGACTCCCTCGTACGAGCAGTACTTC. Amino acid sequence: CASSKGTPSYEQYF.

For the CDR3, the DNA is TGTGCCAGCAGCATATTAGCGGGGGGGCCCGAGACCCAGTACTTC. Its protein product is CASSILAGGPETQYF. The chain employs TRBV11-2 and TRBJ2-5; 11 bases are a match to TRBD2. V lost 5 bases to trimming and J lost 5 bases; unmatched junction nucleotides: 7. The CDR3 extends over 15 amino acids. CDR1 is SGHAT and CDR2 is FQNNGV in the germline V gene. Full variable domain (missing parts from reference TRBV11-2 and TRBJ2-5): EAGVAQSPRYKIIEKRQSVAFWCNPISGHATLYWYQQILGQGPKLLIQFQNNGVVDDSQLPKDRFSAERLKGVDSTLKIQPAKLEDSAVYLCASSILAGGPETQYFGPGTRLLVL.

The chain joins TRBV3-1 (or the pseudogene TRBV3-2) to TRBJ2-2; D call uncertain. The V gene lost 11 bases and the J gene lost 0 bases, with 10 bases spanning the gap. CDR1 and CDR2 (germline): LGHDT, YNNKEL (reference sequence). The CDR3 is made up of 13 amino acids. The CDR3 DNA reads as TGTGCCTCGCGACTGGCGAACACCGGGGAGCTGTTTTTT. This sequence encodes CASRLANTGELFF.

The sample holds a few counts of this clone. V and J are TRBV27 and TRBJ1-2, with D possibly matching TRBD1 (5 bases). This CDR3 contains 13 residues. Germline V gene sequence: CDR1 MNHEY, CDR2 SMNVEV (reference sequence). Trimming removed 6 bases from V and 6 bases from J, with 14 bases in between. The CDR3 DNA follows: TGTGCCAGCAGGCTGGCCGGGGCTCATGGCTACACCTTC. Encoded protein: CASRLAGAHGYTF.

This clone came up a few times. This chain joins TRBV6-6 and TRBJ1-1; D is unresolved. Germline V gene data show CDR1 as MNHNY and CDR2 as SVGAGI (reference sequence). The germline V and J ends were trimmed by 7 bases and 1 base, with 4 bases remaining between them. The CDR3 consists of 11 residues. The CDR3: CASKENTEAFF. In DNA form, the CDR3 reads TGTGCCAGCAAAGAGAACACTGAAGCTTTCTTT.

The CDR3 nucleotides read TGTGCCAGCAGTCGGGACTTCGCCAATGAGCAGTTCTTC. It yields the protein CASSRDFANEQFF. This chain joins TRBV6-4 and TRBJ2-1, with a tentative D call TRBD2 (6 bases). This CDR3 has 13 amino acids. The V gene's germline CDR1 is MRHNA and CDR2 SNTAGT. V lost 5 bases to trimming and J lost 6 bases, with 11 bases between them.

This clone was observed a few times. The V and J genes are TRBV4-1 and TRBJ2-7; the match to TRBD2 covers 8 bases. V was clipped by 4 bases and J by 1 base; unmatched bases: 9. The germline V gene encodes CDR1 MGHRA and CDR2 YSYEKL. The CDR3 length is 16 residues. The CDR3 DNA sequence: TGCGCCAGCAGCCTCAGGGGTCGCGGGGGGTCCTACGAGCAGTACTTC. This gives the protein CASSLRGRGGSYEQYF.

The chain combines TRBV5-4 with TRBJ2-1; no definite D call. Trimming shortened V by 1 base and J by 9 bases, and 8 bases separated the two germline ends. The germline V gene encodes CDR1 SGHNT and CDR2 YYREEE (reference sequence). This CDR3 is built from 12 residues. CDR3 amino acids: CASSLSGGEQFF. For the CDR3, the DNA is TGTGCCAGCAGCTTGAGTGGTGGTGAGCAGTTCTTC.

The chain links TRBV6-5 to TRBJ2-7, with 8 bases fitting TRBD1. The CDR3 is 14 amino acids. The trim removed 5 bases at V and 2 bases at J, leaving 5 bases unmatched. Germline loops: CDR1 MNHEY, CDR2 SVGAGI. In DNA form, the CDR3 reads TGTGCCAGCAGTAAAACAGGGGGTACCTACGAGCAGTACTTC. It translates to CASSKTGGTYEQYF.

The CDR3 region is CASSYSRRGTDTQYF. The CDR3 DNA reads TGTGCCAGCAGTTACTCGCGCAGGGGCACAGATACGCAGTATTTT. The rearrangement links TRBV6-5 to TRBJ2-3, with TRBD1 as a possible D gene (5 bases). V was trimmed by 0 bases and J by 1 base, leaving 8 bases between them. There are 15 residues in the CDR3. Per germline, CDR1 MNHEY and CDR2 SVGAGI.

This clone showed up just once. The chain recombines TRBV24-1 with TRBJ2-1, with TRBD2 as a possible D gene (5 bases). This CDR3 spans 13 amino acids. The V end was cut by 8 bases, the J end by 8 bases, with 15 bases between. Per germline, CDR1 KGHDR and CDR2 SFDVKD. For the CDR3, the DNA is TGTGCCACCATGGGGAGCGGCAGCGATGAGCAGTTCTTC. This sequence encodes CATMGSGSDEQFF.

This chain connects TRBV10-1 to TRBJ2-7; D is unclear. This CDR3 is 14 amino acids long. Trimming stripped 10 bases from V and 6 bases from J, with 22 bases between. Germline CDR1 WNHNN, CDR2 SYGVQD (reference sequence). The CDR3 DNA follows: TGCGCCACCAGCAGGTCCGGATTATCCCCCGAGCAGTACTTC. Translation: CATSRSGLSPEQYF.

V and J are TRBV5-4 and TRBJ2-3; 8 nucleotides line up with TRBD2. The CDR3 is made up of 16 amino acids. Germline V gene sequence: CDR1 SGHNT, CDR2 YYREEE (reference sequence). Unmatched junction bases numbered 11, after V lost 4 bases and J lost 4 bases. CDR3 sequence: CASSIAGTRGADTQYF. CDR3 nucleotides: TGTGCCAGCAGCATCGCCGGGACTAGGGGTGCAGATACGCAGTATTTT.

The chain combines TRBV10-3 with TRBJ1-2, with 7 bases identical to TRBD1. The V segment lost 3 bases and the J segment 4 bases; nucleotides outside the gene matches: 5. CDR3 length equals 14 residues. CDR1 is ENHRY and CDR2 is SYGVKD in the germline V gene. The CDR3 DNA follows: TGTGCCATCAGTGACCACGACAGGGCCTATGGCTACACCTTC. Amino acids: CAISDHDRAYGYTF.

Comment on this clone: This specimen includes other DNA sequences encoding the same CDR3. V and J are TRBV6-5 and TRBJ1-1; tentatively, D is TRBD1 (6 bases). The CDR3 totals 14 residues. Trimming took off 2 bases at V and 0 bases at J, with 7 bases between the two ends. CDR1 MNHEY and CDR2 SVGAGI come from the germline V gene. CDR3 sequence reads: CASSYGQLNTEAFF. CDR3 DNA sequence: TGTGCCAGCAGTTACGGACAGTTGAACACTGAAGCTTTCTTT.

This clone was counted once. The rearrangement uses TRBV19 and TRBJ1-1; no clear D gene. This CDR3 has 14 residues. V was trimmed by 5 bases and J by 3 bases, leaving 13 bases between them. Germline CDR1 reads LNHDA; CDR2 reads SQIVND (reference sequence). Here the CDR3 reads CASSPGEGDTEAFF. The CDR3, as DNA: TGTGCCAGTAGTCCGGGAGAGGGAGACACTGAAGCTTTCTTT. Based on the CDR3 plus reference TRBV19 and TRBJ1-1, the full variable domain is DGGITQSPKYLFRKEGQNVTLSCEQNLNHDAMYWYRQDPGQGLRLIYYSQIVNDFQKGDIAEGYSVSREKKESFPLTVTSAQKNPTAFYLCASSPGEGDTEAFFGQGTRLTVV.